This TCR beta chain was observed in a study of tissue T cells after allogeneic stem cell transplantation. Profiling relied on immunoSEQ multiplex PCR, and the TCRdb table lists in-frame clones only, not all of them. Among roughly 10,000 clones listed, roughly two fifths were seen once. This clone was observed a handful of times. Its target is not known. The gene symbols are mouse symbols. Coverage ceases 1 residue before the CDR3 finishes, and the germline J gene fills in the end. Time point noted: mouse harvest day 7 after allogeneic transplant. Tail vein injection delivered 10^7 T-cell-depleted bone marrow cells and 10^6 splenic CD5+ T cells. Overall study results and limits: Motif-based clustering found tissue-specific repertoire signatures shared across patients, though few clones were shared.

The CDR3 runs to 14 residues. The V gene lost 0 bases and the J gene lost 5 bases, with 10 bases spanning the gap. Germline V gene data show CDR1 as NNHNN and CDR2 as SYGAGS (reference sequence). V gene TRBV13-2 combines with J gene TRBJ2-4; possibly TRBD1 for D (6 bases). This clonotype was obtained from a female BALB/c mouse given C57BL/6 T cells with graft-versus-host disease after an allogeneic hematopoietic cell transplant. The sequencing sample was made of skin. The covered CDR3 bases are TGTGCCAGCGGTGATGCGGCAGGGGTAAACACCTTGTAC. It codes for CASGDAAGVNTLY. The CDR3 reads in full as CASGDAAGVNTLYF.